The 6 T cell receptor beta chains in this list originate from one sample, sequenced in a study of OX40 agonist ivuxolimab in advanced cancers. This table comes from immunoSEQ multiplex PCR, and its TCRdb copy is limited to in-frame clones, with some not included. The sample records fewer than 95,000 clones, under 85% being singletons. Specimen: CD4+ or CD8+ T cells sorted from blood, collected in a trial of the OX40 agonist ivuxolimab. The receptor source for this set is an adult with an advanced solid tumor such as melanoma, head and neck, liver or kidney cancer.

The V call is TRBV10-1, the J call TRBJ2-6; 8 bases fit TRBD1. CDR1 is WNHNN, CDR2 SYGVQD, per germline (reference sequence). V lost 5 bases to trimming and J lost 0 bases; unmatched junction nucleotides: 6. This CDR3 is 17 amino acids long. The CDR3 coding sequence is TGCGCCAGCAGTCCACAGGGGGTAGGCTCTGGGGCCAACGTCCTGACTTTC. Residues: CASSPQGVGSGANVLTF.

This clone was counted between two and nine times. The chain links TRBV5-1 to TRBJ2-3, with D hard to call. Trimming removed 2 bases at V and 2 bases at J, with 0 bases between. The CDR3 is 11 residues long. Germline lookup yields CDR1 SGHRS and CDR2 YFSETQ. This chain's CDR3 is CASSFTDTQYF. In nucleotides, the CDR3 is TGCGCCAGCAGCTTCACAGATACGCAGTATTTT.

The V gene is TRBV2, the J gene TRBJ2-2; no clear D. The CDR3 runs to 16 residues. Looked up from germline, CDR1 is SNHLY and CDR2 is FYNNEI. Between the trimmed V and J ends, which lost 1 base and 1 base, there was a span of 10 bases. CDR3: CASSEVGPLNTGELFF. Here the CDR3 DNA reads TGTGCCAGCAGTGAAGTAGGACCGCTGAACACCGGGGAGCTGTTTTTT.

This rearrangement joins TRBV28 to TRBJ2-1; D may be TRBD2 (6 bases). The V end lost 3 bases, the J end lost 8 bases, and 17 bases lay between the germline ends. CDR1 MDHEN and CDR2 SYDVKM come from the germline V gene. The CDR3 covers 15 residues. The CDR3 bases are TGTGCCAGCAGTTTTCAGGGACTTCTCCGTGATGAGCAGTTCTTC. It encodes CASSFQGLLRDEQFF.

The chain has TRBV28 and TRBJ1-1, with D unresolved. Germline CDR1 reads MDHEN; CDR2 reads SYDVKM. The germline V and J ends were trimmed by 6 bases and 6 bases, with 20 bases remaining between them. The CDR3 runs to 15 residues. CDR3 in amino acids: CASSPGGRRIPEAFF. CDR3 DNA: TGTGCCAGCAGCCCGGGTGGCCGTAGGATACCTGAAGCTTTCTTT.

The chain employs TRBV5-1 and TRBJ2-5; TRBD2 matches at 10 bases. This CDR3 is built from 17 residues. Germline CDR1 SGHRS, CDR2 YFSETQ. V shed 3 bases and J 4 bases; nucleotides not matched to a gene: 12. DNA for the CDR3: TGCGCCAGCAGCTCTTCCGGGACTAGCGCTACCGGAGAGACCCAGTACTTC. It yields the protein CASSSSGTSATGETQYF.